This entry is about one T cell receptor (beta chain). This clonotype was found many times. No antigen is known for it. No quality values exist for individual bases; no much larger clone is one base distant. The germline V gene (reference sequence) provides CDR1 SGHKS and CDR2 YYEKEE. Including the terminal cysteine and phenylalanine, the CDR3 comprises 17 residues. Just the 51-base CDR3 DNA is kept, in frame starting at base 1. Trimming removed 0 bases from V and 0 bases from J; the gene matches leave 8 bases unexplained. These data originate in a study of T-cell reconstitution after alpha-beta-depleted transplantation in children (dated by TCRdb to about 2016). About the full investigation: Using TCR repertoire profiling, the study followed T-cell immune reconstitution in a quantitative way in children after TCRalphabeta/CD19-depleted allogeneic hematopoietic cell transplantation.

The library came from PCR. The sequencer listed for this sample is Illumina HiSeq 2500. TCR libraries were prepared with molecular barcoding, using unique molecular identifiers to normalize TCRbeta repertoire quantification. The public sequencing data were trimmed at Q25 with fastp and processed into clonotypes with MiXCR by TCRdb, which kept only in-frame beta chains. Rows are combined by CDR3 protein, so each entry shows the most common genes and DNA. The sample includes more than 200,000 distinct CDR3 sequences, with about 9.6% observed a single time. The ten top clones hold approximately 4.7% of the sample.

Sequencing was performed on PBMCs from the stem cell graft donor, taken from the stem cell graft. The TCR sequence derives from a human donor who donated a stem cell graft to a child with SCID. The chain uses TRBV5-5 and TRBJ1-1; TRBD1 matches 7 bases in the middle. The CDR3 in this case is CASSLVRQGGLNTEAFF. The sequence in DNA is TGTGCCAGCAGCTTGGTGAGACAGGGTGGCCTGAACACTGAAGCTTTCTTT.